A single sample gave rise to the 14 T cell receptor beta chains below, sequenced in a study of regulatory T cells in long-lasting Graves disease. TCR beta libraries were built with iRepertoire HTBI primers and Arm-PCR of CDR3 regions. TCRdb reanalysed the multiplex PCR reads using MiXCR and keeps one entry per CDR3 protein. The table includes 300,000 to 400,000 distinct CDR3 sequences, under 20% detected once. Specified time point: newly diagnosed GD, antithyroid drugs for less than 3 months. RNA from PBMCs was the source of the TCR library. Source: peripheral blood mononuclear cells (PBMCs), taken at new diagnosis, from a patient treated with antithyroid drugs. The receptors were sampled from a female donor with Graves disease.

This clonotype has a count of ten or more. The genes are TRBV3-1 and TRBJ2-7; 9 positions agree with TRBD2. The V and J ends lost 6 bases and 3 bases, in that order; junction bases with no gene match: 6. Germline V CDR1 and CDR2: LGHDT, YNNKEL (reference sequence). The CDR3 spans 14 residues. The DNA of the CDR3 is TGTGCCAGCAGTATGACTAGCGGCAGCTACGAGCAGTACTTC. Protein sequence: CASSMTSGSYEQYF.

This clonotype was detected ten times or more. The chain carries TRBV28 and TRBJ2-1; 14 nucleotides line up with TRBD2. CDR1 MDHEN and CDR2 SYDVKM come from the germline V gene. The V and J ends lost 5 bases and 0 bases, in that order; junction bases with no gene match: 12. This CDR3 region has 20 residues. CDR3 in DNA: TGTGCCAGCAGTCCTTTGGCTGGGACTAGCGGGAGTAGCTCCTACAATGAGCAGTTCTTC. As protein: CASSPLAGTSGSSSYNEQFF. Complete variable domain (other parts from reference TRBV28 and TRBJ2-1): DVKVTQSSRYLVKRTGEKVFLECVQDMDHENMFWYRQDPGLGLRLIYFSYDVKMKEKGDIPEGYSVSREKKERFSLILESASTNQTSMYLCASSPLAGTSGSSSYNEQFFGPGTRLTVL.

This clonotype was recorded at least ten times. The chain couples TRBV27 to TRBJ2-7; 10 bases line up with TRBD2. V was pared by 6 bases and J by 6 bases, with 11 bases of the junction left unmatched. CDR1 and CDR2 from the germline V gene are MNHEY and SMNVEV (reference sequence). CDR3 length: 15 amino acids. In nucleotides, the CDR3 is TGTGCCAGCAGCGAGCCCCAGCGGGAGGGCCGCGAGCAGTACTTC. This codes for CASSEPQREGREQYF.

This clonotype was detected ten times or more. The chain employs TRBV2 and TRBJ1-4; no definite D call. Germline V gene data show CDR1 as SNHLY and CDR2 as FYNNEI. This CDR3 has 16 residues. Trimming removed 1 base from V and 8 bases from J, with 17 bases in between. CDR3 coding DNA: TGTGCCAGCAGTGAAGGGGATAAGGTTGTGGGGGAAAAACTGTTTTTT. It translates to CASSEGDKVVGEKLFF.

In its sample, this clonotype was seen a few times. The gene calls are TRBV6-2 or TRBV6-3 and TRBJ2-1; 11 bases agree with TRBD2. Germline trimming cut 6 bases from V and 7 bases from J; bases unmatched to any gene: 11. This CDR3 region has 16 residues. Germline lookup yields CDR1 MNHEY and CDR2 SVGEGT. For the CDR3, the DNA is TGTGCCAGCAGACACCTACTAGCGGGAGAAGGGAATGAGCAGTTCTTC. This translates into CASRHLLAGEGNEQFF.

In its sample, this clonotype was seen many times. The gene calls are TRBV5-1 and TRBJ1-1; 8 bases map to TRBD1. Looked up from germline, CDR1 is SGHRS and CDR2 is YFSETQ. There are 13 residues in the CDR3. V lost 4 bases and J lost 8; bases outside the gene matches: 7. The CDR3 sequence: CASSLTGVREAFF. CDR3 sequence (DNA): TGCGCCAGCAGCCTGACAGGGGTCAGGGAAGCTTTCTTT.

This clonotype has at least ten counts. The V call is TRBV7-9, the J call TRBJ1-2; D might be TRBD1 (6 bases). Germline lookup yields CDR1 SEHNR and CDR2 FQNEAQ (reference sequence). This CDR3 spans 15 amino acids. V dropped 11 bases and J dropped 4 bases, with 23 bases sitting between them. Written as DNA, the CDR3 is TGTGCCGGCAATAATGGCCAACAGGGCGCCTATGGCTACACCTTC. Protein: CAGNNGQQGAYGYTF.

This clonotype has a count of ten or more. The CDR3 sequence is CASSSRQGKRKTQYF. Written as DNA, the CDR3 is TGTGCCAGCAGTTCCCGACAGGGTAAACGCAAGACCCAGTACTTC. The J gene is TRBJ2-5, the V gene TRBV28, with 7 bases fitting TRBD1. Germline V gene sequence: CDR1 MDHEN, CDR2 SYDVKM. The CDR3 consists of 15 residues. V gave up 4 bases and J gave up 6 bases; unmatched junction bases: 11. Full variable domain (remainder filled in from reference TRBV28 and TRBJ2-5): DVKVTQSSRYLVKRTGEKVFLECVQDMDHENMFWYRQDPGLGLRLIYFSYDVKMKEKGDIPEGYSVSREKKERFSLILESASTNQTSMYLCASSSRQGKRKTQYFGPGTRLLVL.

This clonotype has ten or more counts. The chain uses TRBV3-1 and TRBJ2-2, with D hard to call. V was trimmed by 1 base and J by 5 bases, leaving 11 bases between them. The CDR3 is 15 amino acids. Per the germline V gene, CDR1 is LGHDT and CDR2 is YNNKEL (reference sequence). CDR3 loop: CASSQGLMWTGELFF. CDR3 DNA: TGTGCCAGCAGCCAAGGGTTGATGTGGACCGGGGAGCTGTTTTTT.

CDR3 protein: CASSPTGTGANVLTF. CDR3 sequence (DNA): TGTGCCAGTAGTCCGACAGGGACTGGGGCCAACGTCCTGACTTTC. V usage is TRBV19 and J usage is TRBJ2-6, with 7 bases aligning to TRBD1. V shed 5 bases, J shed 2 bases, and the junction held 3 bases outside the gene matches. Germline CDR1 and CDR2: LNHDA and SQIVND (reference sequence). The CDR3 extends over 15 amino acids.

This clonotype was seen many times. The genes are TRBV19 and TRBJ1-4; a weak D match, TRBD1 (5 bases). The CDR3 consists of 15 residues. V shed 4 bases and J shed 10 bases, with 19 bases lying between them. Germline CDR1 is LNHDA and CDR2 is SQIVND (reference sequence). CDR3 sequence (DNA): TGTGCCAGTAGTAATAGAGGGGAGGATTATGGAAAACTGTTTTTT. Its translation is CASSNRGEDYGKLFF.

There are many counts of this clonotype. The gene calls are TRBV19 and TRBJ1-1; no definite D call. Germline values: CDR1 LNHDA, CDR2 SQIVND (reference sequence). Trimming removed 6 bases at V and 0 bases at J, with 11 bases between. The CDR3 length is 14 residues. CDR3 DNA: TGTGCCAGTAGAAACCTAGCCCTGAACACTGAAGCTTTCTTT. The encoded protein is CASRNLALNTEAFF.

This clonotype was found a few times. The V call is TRBV5-1, the J call TRBJ2-7; a possible D gene is TRBD2 (6 bases). This CDR3 has 13 amino acids. Deletions cut 4 bases from V and 5 bases from J, with 13 bases between. Germline CDR1 SGHRS, CDR2 YFSETQ. The DNA for the CDR3 is TGCGCCAGCAGCCCACCGTGGGGGGACGAGCAGTACTTC. Amino acid sequence: CASSPPWGDEQYF.

This clonotype was seen ten or more times. The V call is TRBV7-9, the J call TRBJ2-2, with 8 bases fitting TRBD2. From germline, CDR1 is SEHNR and CDR2 FQNEAQ (reference sequence). The trim removed 6 bases at V and 5 bases at J, leaving 5 bases unmatched. The CDR3 is 14 amino acids. CDR3 region: CASSPGGWTGELFF. The DNA for the CDR3 is TGTGCCAGCAGTCCGGGAGGGTGGACCGGGGAGCTGTTTTTT.